This T cell receptor (beta chain) was retrieved from a study of cytomegalovirus exposure and HLA in healthy donors. PCR amplification relied on 60 Vbeta primers (plus 13 Jbeta primers). Sequenced by immunoSEQ multiplex PCR; TCRdb stores in-frame clones only, minus some. The sample records roughly 63,000 clones, 71% being singletons. Findings and limits, study-wide: In a later analysis, HLA-associated TCR beta chains were more clonally expanded than equally common others. Confirmation was obtained in vitro that a few CMV-associated chains are specific for CMV antigens.

About this clone: Its antigen is unidentified.

CDR3 length equals 15 residues. V shed 5 bases and J shed 0 bases, with 14 bases lying between them. Germline V gene lookup returns CDR1 SGHRS and CDR2 YFSETQ. The chain recombines TRBV5-1 with TRBJ1-2; no definite D call. This sequence was found in a man aged 50 to 59 in good health and CMV-seropositive. The sample taken for sequencing was PBMCs. Here the CDR3 DNA reads TGCGCCAGCAGTCGCGGACTCGGAGCTAACTATGGCTACACCTTC. Translating it yields CASSRGLGANYGYTF.